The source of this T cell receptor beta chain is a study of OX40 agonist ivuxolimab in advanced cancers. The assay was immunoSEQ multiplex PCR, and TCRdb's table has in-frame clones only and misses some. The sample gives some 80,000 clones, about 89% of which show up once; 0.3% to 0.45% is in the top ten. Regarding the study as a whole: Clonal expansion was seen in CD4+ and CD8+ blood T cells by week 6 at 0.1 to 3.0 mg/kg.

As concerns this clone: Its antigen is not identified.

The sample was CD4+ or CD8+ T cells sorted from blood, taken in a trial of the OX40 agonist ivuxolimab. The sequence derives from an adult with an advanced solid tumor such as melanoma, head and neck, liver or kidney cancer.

The CDR3 region has the DNA TGTGCCAGCTCACCACCGGGACAGCGTTACGAGCAGTACTTC. Encoded protein: CASSPPGQRYEQYF. The V gene is TRBV18, the J gene TRBJ2-7, with 7 bases fitting TRBD1. This CDR3 region has 14 residues. V trimming: 0 bases; J trimming: 4 bases; junction bases outside the gene matches: 3. Germline values: CDR1 KGHSH, CDR2 LQKENI.